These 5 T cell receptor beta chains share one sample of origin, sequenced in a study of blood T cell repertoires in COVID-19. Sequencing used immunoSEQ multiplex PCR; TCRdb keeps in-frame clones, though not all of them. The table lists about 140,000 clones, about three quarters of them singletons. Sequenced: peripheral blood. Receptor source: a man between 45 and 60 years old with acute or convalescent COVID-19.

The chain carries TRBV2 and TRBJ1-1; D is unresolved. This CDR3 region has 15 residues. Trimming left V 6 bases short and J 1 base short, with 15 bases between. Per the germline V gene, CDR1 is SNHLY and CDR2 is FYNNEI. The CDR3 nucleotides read TGTGCCAGCAGCCAGAACCCGGGAAGGAACACTGAAGCTTTCTTT. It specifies CASSQNPGRNTEAFF.

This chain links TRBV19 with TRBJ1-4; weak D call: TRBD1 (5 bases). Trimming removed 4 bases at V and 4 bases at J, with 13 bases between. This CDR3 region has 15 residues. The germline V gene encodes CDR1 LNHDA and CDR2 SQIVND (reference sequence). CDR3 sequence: CASSTGWTINEKLFF. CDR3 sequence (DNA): TGTGCCAGTAGTACGGGTTGGACAATTAATGAAAAACTGTTTTTT.

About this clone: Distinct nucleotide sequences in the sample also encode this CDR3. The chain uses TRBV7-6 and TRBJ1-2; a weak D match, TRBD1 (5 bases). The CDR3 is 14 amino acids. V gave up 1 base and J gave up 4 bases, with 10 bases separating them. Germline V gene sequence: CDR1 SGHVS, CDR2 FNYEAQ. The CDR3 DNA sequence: TGTGCCAGCAGCTTAGGCCAGGGAGGCTATGGCTACACCTTC. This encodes CASSLGQGGYGYTF.

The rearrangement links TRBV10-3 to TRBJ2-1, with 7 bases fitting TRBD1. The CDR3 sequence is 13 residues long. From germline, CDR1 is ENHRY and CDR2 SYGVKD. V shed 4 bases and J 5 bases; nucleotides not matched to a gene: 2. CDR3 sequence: CAISGQGDNEQFF. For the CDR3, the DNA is TGTGCCATCAGTGGGCAGGGGGACAATGAGCAGTTCTTC.

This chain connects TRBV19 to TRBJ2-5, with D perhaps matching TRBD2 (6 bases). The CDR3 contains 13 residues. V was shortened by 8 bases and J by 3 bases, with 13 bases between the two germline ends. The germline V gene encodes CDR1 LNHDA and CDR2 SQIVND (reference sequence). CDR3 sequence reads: CASRRDSEETQYF. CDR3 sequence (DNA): TGTGCCAGTCGCCGGGACTCGGAAGAGACCCAGTACTTC.